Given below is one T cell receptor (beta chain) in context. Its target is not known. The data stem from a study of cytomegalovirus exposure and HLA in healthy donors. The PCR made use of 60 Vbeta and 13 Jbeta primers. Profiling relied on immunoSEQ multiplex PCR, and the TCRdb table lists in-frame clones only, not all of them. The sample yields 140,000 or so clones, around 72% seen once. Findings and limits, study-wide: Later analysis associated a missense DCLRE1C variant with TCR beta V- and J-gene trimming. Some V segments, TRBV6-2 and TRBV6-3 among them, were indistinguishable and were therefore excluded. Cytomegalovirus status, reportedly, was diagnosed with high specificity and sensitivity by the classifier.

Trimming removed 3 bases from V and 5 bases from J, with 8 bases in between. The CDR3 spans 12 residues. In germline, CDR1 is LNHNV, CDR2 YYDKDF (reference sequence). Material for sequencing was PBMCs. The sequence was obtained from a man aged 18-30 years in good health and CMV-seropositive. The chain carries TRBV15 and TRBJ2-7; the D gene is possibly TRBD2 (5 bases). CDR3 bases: TGTGCCACCAGCAGGAGGGATGACGAGCAGTACTTC. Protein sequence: CATSRRDDEQYF.